This T cell receptor (beta chain) was observed in a study of blood T cells in healthy people across ages. This clonotype was seen a handful of times. Through a sample-barcoded 5' primer and a J-beta primer mix, a second PCR was run for roughly 7 to 11 cycles. Using its own MiXCR run on the 5' RACE reads, TCRdb lists one record per CDR3 protein. The top ten clones hold around 9.2% of a sample with roughly 800,000 distinct CDR3 sequences, about 25% of them seen once. In addition, the sample was reused for a study of T cells of mothers and their children. That source adds: Reads recorded for TCR beta CDR3 numbered over 9.5 million per mother and some 2.7 million per child. Persistent microchimeric T cell clones were sought, and none were detected.

This receptor was identified in a boy between 10 and 17 years old in good health. Sequenced: blood.

The CDR3 spells CASSVGKGYGYTF. In DNA form, the CDR3 reads TGTGCCAGCAGCGTTGGGAAGGGGTATGGCTACACCTTC. This chain links TRBV2 with TRBJ1-2, with D perhaps TRBD1 (5 bases). The V gene lost 6 bases and the J gene lost 5 bases, with 13 bases spanning the gap. This CDR3 has 13 residues. CDR1 and CDR2 (germline): SNHLY, FYNNEI.